Listed below are T cell receptor beta chains from one sample, sequenced in a study of T-cell memory formation after mild COVID-19. TCRdb itself ran the 5' RACE reads through MiXCR, one entry per CDR3 protein. The table has nearly 110,000 distinct CDR3 sequences, approximately 17% seen once; the top ten hold 28%. The sequenced material came from PBMCs or a T cell subset sorted from them (not recorded which). These receptors were obtained from an adult woman who had mild COVID-19 (a few samples of this study predate the infection). Cell type and time point are not known. The CDR3 runs from the conserved cysteine through the conserved F or W. The D gene is left open where the match is weak. A row's size may be missing; if present it is once, few, many or a size class.

TRBJ2-5,few,TRBV2,NA,TGTGCCAGCACCGACGGGATAGGGGGGCTGGAAGAGACCCAGTACTTC,CASTDGIGGLEETQYF
TRBJ1-1,NA,TRBV11-2,NA,TGTGCCAGCAGCTTAGCAGGCAGGGTGAACACTGAAGCTTTCTTT,CASSLAGRVNTEAFF
TRBJ1-1,few,TRBV7-8,NA,TGTGCCAGCAGCTTAGGAGGGGAGACTGAAGCTTTCTTT,CASSLGGETEAFF
TRBJ1-1,NA,TRBV3-1,NA,TGTGCCAGCAGAGCCAGGGACTGGACTGAAGCTTTCTTT,CASRARDWTEAFF
TRBJ1-1,NA,TRBV5-5,TRBD1,TGTGCCAGCAGCTTGCTACCTTCCGGGACAGGGGATGAAGCTTTCTTT,CASSLLPSGTGDEAFF
TRBJ1-2,NA,TRBV20-1,NA,TGCAGTGCCTGGGACCGAGCGGAATACTATGGCTACACCTTC,CSAWDRAEYYGYTF
TRBJ2-1,few,TRBV20-1,NA,TGCAGTTCCCGGGACCCGATTTCGGCCTACAATGAGCAGTTCTTC,CSSRDPISAYNEQFF
TRBJ1-3,few,TRBV2,TRBD1,TGTGCCAGCAGTGAAGCGCCCGGGACAGGGGCTGGAAACACCATATATTTT,CASSEAPGTGAGNTIYF
TRBJ2-7,few,TRBV20-1,NA,TGCAGTGCTAGATCCTCCTACGAGCAGTACTTC,CSARSSYEQYF
TRBJ2-7,NA,TRBV29-1,TRBD2,TGCAGCGTTGACGGACTAGCGGGAGGCGTGGGCTACGAGCAGTACTTC,CSVDGLAGGVGYEQYF
TRBJ2-3,NA,TRBV7-6,TRBD2,TGTGCCAGCAGCCCTAGCTCTAGCGGGAGATTAGATACGCAGTATTTT,CASSPSSSGRLDTQYF
TRBJ2-1,NA,TRBV5-1,NA,TGCGCCAGCAGCTTGGCCTATCCACTTTACAATGAGCAGTTCTTC,CASSLAYPLYNEQFF
TRBJ1-1,NA,TRBV6-5,TRBD1,TGTGCCAGCAGATTGAGGGGGCGGAACACTGAAGCTTTCTTT,CASRLRGRNTEAFF
TRBJ1-5,NA,TRBV7-6,NA,TGTGCCAGCAGCTTAGCGCAGGGTAATCAGCCCCAGCATTTT,CASSLAQGNQPQHF
TRBJ2-3,NA,TRBV20-1,NA,TGCAGTGCTAGGCCGGAGGGGGCAACTAGCACAGATACGCAGTATTTT,CSARPEGATSTDTQYF
TRBJ1-2,few,TRBV20-1,NA,TGCAGTGACGACAGACTCAACTATGGGGGCTACACCTTC,CSDDRLNYGGYTF
TRBJ1-1,NA,TRBV5-1,NA,TGCGCCAGCAGCTTCGGCAGGGGAGGCAGGGCTGAAGCTTTCTTT,CASSFGRGGRAEAFF
TRBJ2-1,few,TRBV12-5,TRBD2,TGTGCTAGTGGTCTTCTGGCGGGGGGGCCTAACAATGAGCAGTTCTTC,CASGLLAGGPNNEQFF
TRBJ2-7,NA,TRBV4-2,NA,TGTGCCAGCAGCCAACCCGACAGGAGCTACGAGCAGTACTTC,CASSQPDRSYEQYF
TRBJ2-2,few,TRBV12-3/TRBV12-4,NA,TGTGCCAGCAGACTGGGGATCGGGGAGCTGTTTTTT,CASRLGIGELFF
TRBJ2-2,few,TRBV9,TRBD2,TGTGCCAGCAGCCCCGGGACTAGCTCGAACACCGGGGAGCTGTTTTTT,CASSPGTSSNTGELFF
TRBJ2-7,NA,TRBV30,NA,TGTGCCTGGAGTATTGAAAGCTCCTACGAGCAGTACTTC,CAWSIESSYEQYF
TRBJ1-4,NA,TRBV2,NA,TGTGCCAGCAGTGATCCAGGAGGGGAAGCTAATGAAAAACTGTTTTTT,CASSDPGGEANEKLFF
TRBJ2-3,NA,TRBV20-1,TRBD2,TGCAGTGCTAGAGATCTGCGGGGGGCAGCTGATACGCAGTATTTT,CSARDLRGAADTQYF
TRBJ2-1,few,TRBV29-1,TRBD2,TGCAGCGTTGAAACGGGGAGGGGACCCTACAATGAGCAGTTCTTC,CSVETGRGPYNEQFF
TRBJ1-1,NA,TRBV20-1,NA,TGCAGTGCTAGAGATAGGGGGAGAAGGAACACTGAAGCTTTCTTT,CSARDRGRRNTEAFF
TRBJ2-4,NA,TRBV5-1,TRBD2,TGCGCCAGCAGCTTGGAAGCGGGATCGAACATTCAGTACTTC,CASSLEAGSNIQYF
TRBJ1-2,NA,TRBV10-3,TRBD1,TGTGCCATCAGGGGACAGCGAAATAACTATGGCTACACCTTC,CAIRGQRNNYGYTF
TRBJ2-1,NA,TRBV7-9,NA,TGTGCCAGCAGCTTAAGTCTGAACAATGAGCAGTTCTTC,CASSLSLNNEQFF
TRBJ2-5,few,TRBV2,TRBD2,TGTGCCAGGGGCCCCCCCCTAGCGGGTGAACAAGAGACCCAGTACTTC,CARGPPLAGEQETQYF
TRBJ2-7,few,TRBV6-5,NA,TGTGCCAGCAGTCCTGACAGCGCTGCAACCTACGAGCAGTACTTC,CASSPDSAATYEQYF
TRBJ2-7,few,TRBV6-1,NA,TGTGCCACCGCCGAGCCGTTATCCTACGAGCAGTACTTC,CATAEPLSYEQYF
TRBJ2-2,NA,TRBV7-2,TRBD2,TGTGCCAGCAGCCCTCCGGGACTAGCGGGAGGGCCGAACACCGGGGAGCTGTTTTTT,CASSPPGLAGGPNTGELFF
TRBJ2-7,NA,TRBV6-5,TRBD1,TGTGCCAGCAGTCCCGGGACAGGGGGCGAGCAGTACTTC,CASSPGTGGEQYF
TRBJ2-7,few,TRBV4-1,NA,TGCGCCAGCATACCCTATTCCTACGAGCAGTACTTC,CASIPYSYEQYF
TRBJ2-5,few,TRBV11-2,TRBD2,TGTGCCAGCAGCTTCCGGTTTGCGGGGGTCAAAGAGACCCAGTACTTC,CASSFRFAGVKETQYF
TRBJ2-7,few,TRBV7-8,NA,TGTGCCAGCAGCTTACTGGTAGATCCGGACGAGCAGTACTTC,CASSLLVDPDEQYF
TRBJ2-1,few,TRBV2,NA,TGTGCCAGCATAGGGGACTCCTACAATGAGCAGTTCTTC,CASIGDSYNEQFF
TRBJ2-7,few,TRBV3-1,NA,TGTGCCAGCAGCCAATGGAGGGATGACTACGAGCAGTACTTC,CASSQWRDDYEQYF
TRBJ2-5,few,TRBV7-6,NA,TGTGCCAGCAGCCTAGGGACATTCCAACCCCAGTACTTC,CASSLGTFQPQYF
TRBJ1-5,few,TRBV4-1,NA,TGCGCCAGCAGCCAGGACAGAAGCAATCAGCCCCAGCATTTT,CASSQDRSNQPQHF
TRBJ2-1,NA,TRBV6-2/TRBV6-3,NA,TGTGCCAGCAGTTACGGGACACTATACAATGAGCAGTTCTTC,CASSYGTLYNEQFF
TRBJ2-1,NA,TRBV29-1,TRBD1,TGCAGCGTTGTTTTAGAGGGGGCCAACTACAATGAGCAGTTCTTC,CSVVLEGANYNEQFF
TRBJ2-1,NA,TRBV4-2,TRBD1,TGTGCCAGCAGCCAAGATCCAGGGAGGGACAGGGTAAACAATGAGCAGTTCTTC,CASSQDPGRDRVNNEQFF
TRBJ2-3,few,TRBV5-6,NA,TGTGCCAGCAGCTCGGCCCGGAGGGGGGATACGCAGTATTTT,CASSSARRGDTQYF
TRBJ2-7,NA,TRBV6-2/TRBV6-3,NA,TGTGCCAGCAGTTACTCGGGCGGGCGGTGGAGCTCCTACGAGCAGTACTTC,CASSYSGGRWSSYEQYF
TRBJ1-5,few,TRBV19,NA,TGTGCCAGTAGGGGATTAGTGAATCAGCCCCAGCATTTT,CASRGLVNQPQHF